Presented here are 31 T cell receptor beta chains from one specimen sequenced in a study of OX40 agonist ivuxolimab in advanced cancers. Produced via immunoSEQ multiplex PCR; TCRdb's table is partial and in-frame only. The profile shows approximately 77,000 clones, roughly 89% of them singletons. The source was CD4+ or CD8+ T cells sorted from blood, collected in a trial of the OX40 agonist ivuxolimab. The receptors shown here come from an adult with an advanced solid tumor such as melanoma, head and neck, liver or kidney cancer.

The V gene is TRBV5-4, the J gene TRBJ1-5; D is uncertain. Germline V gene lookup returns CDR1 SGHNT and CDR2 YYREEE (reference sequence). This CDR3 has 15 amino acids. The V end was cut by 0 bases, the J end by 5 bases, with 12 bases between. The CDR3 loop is CASSLGGFADQPQHF. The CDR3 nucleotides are TGTGCCAGCAGCTTGGGGGGTTTCGCCGATCAGCCCCAGCATTTT.

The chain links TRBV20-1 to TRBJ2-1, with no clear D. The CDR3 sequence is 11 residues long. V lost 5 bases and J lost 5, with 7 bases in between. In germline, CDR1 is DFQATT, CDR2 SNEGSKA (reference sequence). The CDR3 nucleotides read TGCAGTGCTTTCGTCAACAATGAGCAGTTCTTC. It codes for CSAFVNNEQFF.

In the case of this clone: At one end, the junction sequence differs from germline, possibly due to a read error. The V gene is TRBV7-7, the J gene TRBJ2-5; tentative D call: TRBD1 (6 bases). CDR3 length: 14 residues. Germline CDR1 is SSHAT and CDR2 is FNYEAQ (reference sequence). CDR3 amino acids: CASSPTRQAGTQYF. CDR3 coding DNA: TGTGCTAGCAGCCCTACCCGACAGGCTGGGACCCAGTACTTC.

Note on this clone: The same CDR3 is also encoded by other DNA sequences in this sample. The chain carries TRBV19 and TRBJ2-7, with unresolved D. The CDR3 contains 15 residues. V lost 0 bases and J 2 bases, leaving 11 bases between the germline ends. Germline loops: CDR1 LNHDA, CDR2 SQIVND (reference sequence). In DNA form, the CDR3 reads TGTGCCAGTAGTATAGATGGCGCCTCGACCTACGAGCAGTACTTC. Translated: CASSIDGASTYEQYF.

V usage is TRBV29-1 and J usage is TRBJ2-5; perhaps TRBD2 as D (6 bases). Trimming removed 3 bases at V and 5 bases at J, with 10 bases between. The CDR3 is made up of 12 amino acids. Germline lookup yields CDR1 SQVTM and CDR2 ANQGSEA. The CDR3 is CSVEGGGETQYF. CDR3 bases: TGCAGCGTTGAGGGGGGAGGTGAGACCCAGTACTTC. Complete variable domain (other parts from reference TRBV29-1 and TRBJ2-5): SAVISQKPSRDICQRGTSLTIQCQVDSQVTMMFWYRQQPGQSLTLIATANQGSEATYESGFVIDKFPISRPNLTFSTLTVSNMSPEDSSIYLCSVEGGGETQYFGPGTRLLVL.

The CDR3 sequence is CAWSVMQGRQETQYF. In DNA, the CDR3 is TGTGCCTGGAGTGTAATGCAGGGACGGCAAGAGACCCAGTACTTC. V gene TRBV30 combines with J gene TRBJ2-5; D may be TRBD1 or TRBD2 (5 bases each). V gave up 0 bases and J gave up 2 bases, with 13 bases separating them. The germline V gene encodes CDR1 GTSNPN and CDR2 SVGIG (reference sequence). This CDR3 spans 15 amino acids. The variable domain in full, with the rest retrieved from reference TRBV30 and TRBJ2-5, is SQTIHQWPATLVQPVGSPLSLECTVEGTSNPNLYWYRQAAGRGLQLLFYSVGIGQISSEVPQNLSASRPQDRQFILSSKKLLLSDSGFYLCAWSVMQGRQETQYFGPGTRLLVL.

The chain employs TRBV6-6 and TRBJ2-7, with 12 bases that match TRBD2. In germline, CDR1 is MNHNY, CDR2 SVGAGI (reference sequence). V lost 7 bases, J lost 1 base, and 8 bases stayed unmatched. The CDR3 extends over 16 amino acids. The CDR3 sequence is CASTSGRVLLSYEQYF. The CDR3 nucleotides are TGTGCCAGCACTAGCGGGAGGGTCCTCCTGTCCTACGAGCAGTACTTC.

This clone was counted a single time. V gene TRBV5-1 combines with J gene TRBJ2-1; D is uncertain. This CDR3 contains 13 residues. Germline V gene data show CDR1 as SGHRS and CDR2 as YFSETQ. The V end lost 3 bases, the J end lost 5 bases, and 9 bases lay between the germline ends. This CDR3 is CASSSSVDNEQFF. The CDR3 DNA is TGCGCCAGCAGCTCGTCGGTGGACAATGAGCAGTTCTTC.

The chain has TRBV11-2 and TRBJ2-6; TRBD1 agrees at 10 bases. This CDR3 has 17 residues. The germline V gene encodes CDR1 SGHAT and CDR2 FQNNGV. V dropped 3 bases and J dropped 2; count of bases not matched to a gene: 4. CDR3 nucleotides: TGTGCCAGCAGCTTCCGGACAGGGGGTGCTGGGGCCAACGTCCTGACTTTC. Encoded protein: CASSFRTGGAGANVLTF. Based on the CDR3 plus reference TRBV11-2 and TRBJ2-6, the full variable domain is EAGVAQSPRYKIIEKRQSVAFWCNPISGHATLYWYQQILGQGPKLLIQFQNNGVVDDSQLPKDRFSAERLKGVDSTLKIQPAKLEDSAVYLCASSFRTGGAGANVLTFGAGSRLTVL.

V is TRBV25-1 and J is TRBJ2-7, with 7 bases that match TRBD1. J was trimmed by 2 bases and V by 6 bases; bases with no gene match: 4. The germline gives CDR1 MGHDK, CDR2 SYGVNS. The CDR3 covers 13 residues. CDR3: CASSGTVTYEQYF. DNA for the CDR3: TGTGCCAGCAGCGGGACAGTTACCTACGAGCAGTACTTC.

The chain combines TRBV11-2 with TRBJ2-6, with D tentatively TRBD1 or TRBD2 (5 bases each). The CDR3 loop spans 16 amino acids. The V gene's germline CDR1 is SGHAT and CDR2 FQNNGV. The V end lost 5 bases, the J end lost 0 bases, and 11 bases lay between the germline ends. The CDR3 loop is CASSTTGLSGANVLTF. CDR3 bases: TGTGCCAGCAGCACGACGGGGCTCTCTGGGGCCAACGTCCTGACTTTC.

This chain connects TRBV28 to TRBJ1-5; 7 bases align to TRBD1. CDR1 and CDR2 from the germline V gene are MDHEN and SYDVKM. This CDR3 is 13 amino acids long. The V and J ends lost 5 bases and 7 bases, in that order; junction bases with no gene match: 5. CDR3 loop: CASSKGAGQPQHF. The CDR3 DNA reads TGTGCCAGCAGTAAGGGGGCAGGACAGCCCCAGCATTTT.

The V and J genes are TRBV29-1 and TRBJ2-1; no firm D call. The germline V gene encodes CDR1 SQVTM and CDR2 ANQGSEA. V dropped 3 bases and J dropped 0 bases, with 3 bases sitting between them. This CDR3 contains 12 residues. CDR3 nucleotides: TGCAGCGTTGACCCCTCCTACAATGAGCAGTTCTTC. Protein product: CSVDPSYNEQFF.

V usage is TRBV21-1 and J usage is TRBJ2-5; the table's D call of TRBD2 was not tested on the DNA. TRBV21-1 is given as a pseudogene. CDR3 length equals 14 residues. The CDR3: CASSPGRGVKTQYF. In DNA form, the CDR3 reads TGTGCCAGCAGCCCCGGGAGAGGCGTTAAGACCCAGTACTTC.

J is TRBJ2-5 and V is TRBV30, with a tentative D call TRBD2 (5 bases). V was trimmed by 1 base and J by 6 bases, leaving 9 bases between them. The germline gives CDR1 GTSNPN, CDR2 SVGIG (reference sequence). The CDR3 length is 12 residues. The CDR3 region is CAWSGGMQTQYF. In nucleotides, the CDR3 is TGTGCCTGGAGTGGAGGGATGCAGACCCAGTACTTC.

The CDR3 region has the DNA TGTGCCAGCAGGCTCGACGGCACAGTTGGCTACACCTTC. It specifies CASRLDGTVGYTF. The rearrangement uses TRBV6-6 and TRBJ1-2; D call uncertain. The germline V gene has CDR1 MNHNY and CDR2 SVGAGI (reference sequence). The V end was cut by 6 bases, the J end by 7 bases, with 15 bases between. The CDR3 sequence is 13 residues long.

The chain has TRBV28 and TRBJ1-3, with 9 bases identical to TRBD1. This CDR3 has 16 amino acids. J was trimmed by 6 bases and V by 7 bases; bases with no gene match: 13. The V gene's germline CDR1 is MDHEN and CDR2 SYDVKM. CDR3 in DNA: TGTGCCAGCAAGGGAGGTTACGGACAGGGGATAAACACCATATATTTT. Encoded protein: CASKGGYGQGINTIYF.

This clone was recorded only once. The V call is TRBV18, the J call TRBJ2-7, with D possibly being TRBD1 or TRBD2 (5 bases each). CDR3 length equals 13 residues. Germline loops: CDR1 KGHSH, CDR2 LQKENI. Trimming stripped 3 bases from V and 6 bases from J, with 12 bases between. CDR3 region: CASSPPGGGEQYF. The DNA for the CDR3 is TGTGCCAGCTCACCCCCCGGTGGGGGCGAGCAGTACTTC.

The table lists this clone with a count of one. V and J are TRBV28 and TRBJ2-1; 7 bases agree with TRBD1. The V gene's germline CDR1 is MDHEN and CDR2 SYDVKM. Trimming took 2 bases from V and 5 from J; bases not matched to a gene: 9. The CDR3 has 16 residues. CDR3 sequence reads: CASSLPLHRGHNEQFF. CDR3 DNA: TGTGCCAGCAGTTTACCTCTTCACAGGGGCCACAATGAGCAGTTCTTC. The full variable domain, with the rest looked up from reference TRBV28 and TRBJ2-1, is DVKVTQSSRYLVKRTGEKVFLECVQDMDHENMFWYRQDPGLGLRLIYFSYDVKMKEKGDIPEGYSVSREKKERFSLILESASTNQTSMYLCASSLPLHRGHNEQFFGPGTRLTVL.

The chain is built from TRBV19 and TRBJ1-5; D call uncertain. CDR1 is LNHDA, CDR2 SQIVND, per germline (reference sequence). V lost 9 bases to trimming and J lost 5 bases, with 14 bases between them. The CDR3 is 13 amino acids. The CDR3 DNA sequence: TGTGCCAGCTCCGATAGGAGAGATCAGCCCCAGCATTTT. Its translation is CASSDRRDQPQHF.

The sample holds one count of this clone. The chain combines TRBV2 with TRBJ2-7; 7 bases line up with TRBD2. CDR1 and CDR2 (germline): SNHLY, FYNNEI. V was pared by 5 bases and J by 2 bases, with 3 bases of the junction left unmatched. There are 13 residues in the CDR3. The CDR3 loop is CASSRDYTYEQYF. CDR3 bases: TGTGCCAGCAGTCGGGACTACACCTACGAGCAGTACTTC.

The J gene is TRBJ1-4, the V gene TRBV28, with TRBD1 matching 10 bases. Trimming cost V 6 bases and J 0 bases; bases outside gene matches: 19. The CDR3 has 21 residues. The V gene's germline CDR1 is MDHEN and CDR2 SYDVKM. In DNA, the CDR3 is TGTGCCAGCAGGATAGGGTTTGGGACAGGGGCCCCGGGTGCAACTAATGAAAAACTGTTTTTT. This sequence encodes CASRIGFGTGAPGATNEKLFF. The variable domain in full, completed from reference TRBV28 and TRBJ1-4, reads DVKVTQSSRYLVKRTGEKVFLECVQDMDHENMFWYRQDPGLGLRLIYFSYDVKMKEKGDIPEGYSVSREKKERFSLILESASTNQTSMYLCASRIGFGTGAPGATNEKLFFGSGTQLSVL.

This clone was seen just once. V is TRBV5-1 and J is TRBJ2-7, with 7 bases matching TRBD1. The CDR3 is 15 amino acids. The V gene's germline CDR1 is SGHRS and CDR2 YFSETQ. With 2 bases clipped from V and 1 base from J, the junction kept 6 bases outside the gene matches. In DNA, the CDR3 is TGCGCCAGCAGCTTAGGTCCGGGACAGTCCTACGAGCAGTACTTC. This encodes CASSLGPGQSYEQYF.

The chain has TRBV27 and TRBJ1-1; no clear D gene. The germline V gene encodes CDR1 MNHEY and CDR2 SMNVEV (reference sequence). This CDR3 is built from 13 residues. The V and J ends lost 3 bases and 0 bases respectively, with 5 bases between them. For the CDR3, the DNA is TGTGCCAGCAGTTTTTTCTTGAACACTGAAGCTTTCTTT. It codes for CASSFFLNTEAFF.

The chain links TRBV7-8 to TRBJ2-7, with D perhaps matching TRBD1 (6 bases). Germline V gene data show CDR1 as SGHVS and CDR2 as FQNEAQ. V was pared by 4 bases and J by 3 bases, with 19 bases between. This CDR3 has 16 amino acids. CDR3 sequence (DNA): TGTGCCAGCAGCTCTTACAGGGTCCCCCTTTACTACGAGCAGTACTTC. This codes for CASSSYRVPLYYEQYF.

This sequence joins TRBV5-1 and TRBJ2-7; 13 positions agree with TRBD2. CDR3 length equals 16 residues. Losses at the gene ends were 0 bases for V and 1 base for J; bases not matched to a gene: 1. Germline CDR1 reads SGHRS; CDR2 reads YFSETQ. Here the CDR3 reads CASSLGLAGGSYEQYF. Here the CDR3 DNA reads TGCGCCAGCAGCTTGGGACTAGCGGGAGGTTCCTACGAGCAGTACTTC.

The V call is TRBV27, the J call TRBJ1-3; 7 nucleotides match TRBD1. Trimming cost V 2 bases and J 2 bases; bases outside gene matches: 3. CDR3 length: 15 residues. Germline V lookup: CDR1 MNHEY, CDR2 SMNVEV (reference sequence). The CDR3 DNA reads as TGTGCCAGCAGTTTAGGGCAGGGGGCTGGAAACACCATATATTTT. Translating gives CASSLGQGAGNTIYF.

The CDR3 here is CASSLSGAHEQFF. The CDR3 region has the DNA TGCGCCAGCAGCTTGTCAGGGGCCCATGAGCAGTTCTTC. This chain connects TRBV5-1 to TRBJ2-1, with D perhaps TRBD1 (6 bases). Germline CDR1 reads SGHRS; CDR2 reads YFSETQ. The CDR3 consists of 13 residues. The V end lost 1 base, the J end lost 8 bases, and 10 bases lay between the germline ends.

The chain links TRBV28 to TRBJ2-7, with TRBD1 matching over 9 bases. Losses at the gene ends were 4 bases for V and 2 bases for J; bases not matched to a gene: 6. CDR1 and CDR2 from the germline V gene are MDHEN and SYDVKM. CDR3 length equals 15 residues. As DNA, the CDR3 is TGTGCCAGCAGTTCTTTCGGGACAGGGACCTACGAGCAGTACTTC. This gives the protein CASSSFGTGTYEQYF.

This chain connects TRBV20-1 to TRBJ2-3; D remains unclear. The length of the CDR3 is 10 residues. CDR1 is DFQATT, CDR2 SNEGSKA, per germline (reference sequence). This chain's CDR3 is CGVHTDTQYF. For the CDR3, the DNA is TGCGGGGTGCACACAGATACGCAGTATTTT.

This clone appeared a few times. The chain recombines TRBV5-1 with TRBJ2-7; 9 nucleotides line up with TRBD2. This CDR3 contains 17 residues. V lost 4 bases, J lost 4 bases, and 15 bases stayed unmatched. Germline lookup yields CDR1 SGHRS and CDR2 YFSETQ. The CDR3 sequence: CASSRNINSGSGYEQYF. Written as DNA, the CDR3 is TGCGCCAGCAGCAGGAATATCAATAGCGGGAGTGGATACGAGCAGTACTTC.